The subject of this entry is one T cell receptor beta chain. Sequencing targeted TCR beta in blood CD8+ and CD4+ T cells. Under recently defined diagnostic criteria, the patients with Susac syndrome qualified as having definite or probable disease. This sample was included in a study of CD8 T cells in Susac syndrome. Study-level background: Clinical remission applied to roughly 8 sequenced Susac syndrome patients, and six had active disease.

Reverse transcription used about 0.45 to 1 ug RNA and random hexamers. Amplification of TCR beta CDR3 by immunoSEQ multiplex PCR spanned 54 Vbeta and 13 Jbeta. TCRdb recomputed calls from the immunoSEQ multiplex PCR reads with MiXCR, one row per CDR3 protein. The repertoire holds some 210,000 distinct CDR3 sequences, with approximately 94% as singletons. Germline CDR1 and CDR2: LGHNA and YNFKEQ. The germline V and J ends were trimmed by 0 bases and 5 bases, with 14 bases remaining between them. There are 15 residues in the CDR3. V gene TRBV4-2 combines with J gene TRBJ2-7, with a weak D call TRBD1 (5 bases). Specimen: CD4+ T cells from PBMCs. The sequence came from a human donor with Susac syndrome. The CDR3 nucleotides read TGTGCCAGCAGCCAAGAGAGAATTGAAGGGGACGAGCAGTACTTC. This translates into CASSQERIEGDEQYF.